This T cell receptor beta chain was retrieved from a study of cytomegalovirus exposure and HLA in healthy donors (TCRdb year 2017). Concerning the study at large: According to an earlier analysis of several hundred of the donors, roughly 180 million T cells yielded some 110 million unique TCR beta sequences and roughly 280 Gb of sequence data. Across about 380 genotyped donors of the cohort, an average of approximately 220,000 unique TCR beta nucleotide sequences per donor were sequenced, and roughly 18% of those sequences were non-productive. Of the roughly 400 genotyped donors, around 81% fell in the genetic ancestry cluster associated with self-reported Caucasian donors. A later analysis re-examined previously published TCR beta repertoires from 610 or so donors and added high-resolution HLA genotyping to investigate patterns of TCR occurrence. Rather than drawing on any new phenotypic data, the later analysis identified candidate immune exposures from TCR beta sequences and the way those sequences occurred across donors. In an earlier analysis of a few hundred of the donors, high-throughput TCR beta sequencing was used to judge whether each TCR beta V gene segment behaved as functional or pseudogenic. HLA typing included class I and class II loci at four-digit resolution. Because of strong linkage in the cohort, five DR-DQ haplotypes were treated as single units for association and clustering. Donor age, sex, ethnicity and CMV serostatus were compiled alongside the repertoire data. About 280 gigabases of sequencing data and tens of millions of unique TCR sequences were included in an early release covering over 600 HLA-typed donors. The study used immunosequencing to profile the T cell repertoires of 666 subjects and linked those repertoires to cytomegalovirus serostatus. The study aimed to test whether cataloging public T cell receptors could reveal signatures of past pathogen exposure. The number of donors typed differed by locus, with roughly 629-640 for A, B, C, DRB1 and DQB1, roughly 550 for DQA1, over 600 for DPA1, and some 450 for DPB1. Genome-wide SNP genotypes for about three fifths of the roughly 700 donors were used in a later genetic analysis, which treated that subset as a discovery cohort. All discovery cohort repertoires had been generated using a single sequencing platform. Besides the first cohort of more than 650 subjects, a separate validation cohort made up of some 110 different subjects was used. To predict cytomegalovirus infection status, the study combined high-throughput TCR immunosequencing, statistical association of individual TCRs with disease status, and machine learning.

V lost 6 bases and J lost 5 bases; the stretch between them is 16 bases long. Including cysteine and phenylalanine, the CDR3 has 13 amino acids. Of all the DNA, just the CDR3 is kept, 39 bases in frame from base 1. CDR1 and CDR2 are read off the germline V gene as SQVTM and ANQGSEA. Beyond this particular receptor, the publication reports: Linkage disequilibrium might explain the correlated functional status among segregating V segments, but an unknown experimental factor could not be ruled out. The sequencing pipeline was judged likely to have produced a cluster of highly shared sequence variants as a technical artifact. In a later analysis, most CMV-associated TCR beta chains were found to appear HLA-restricted, with HLA associations seemingly driven largely by CMV exposure. Only TCR beta chains were sequenced in this cohort, and the absence of alpha or paired-chain data limited detectable features. A later genetic analysis associated a missense DCLRE1C variant with V-gene and J-gene trimming of TCR beta chains, and an independent cohort replicated the association. In a later genetic analysis, fewer N-insertions in productive TCRs were reported among donors in an Asian-associated ancestry cluster than the roughly 640-donor mean. In a later analysis, several top co-occurrence clusters were reported to appear linked to parvovirus B19, influenza, CMV and Epstein-Barr virus. Three of the identified cytomegalovirus-associated TCR beta chains were confirmed in vitro to be specific for cytomegalovirus antigens. Roughly 15 rarely observed V segments, including chromosome 9 orphons, were excluded from the earlier analysis of several hundred of the donors because counts were too low. Because HLA typing was unavailable for some donors at each locus, only the typed subset was used in association tests. A further reported finding was that TCR beta sequences accurately predicted the HLA-A and HLA-B alleles for most subjects in the first cohort. CMV serostatus was the only immune exposure information available for the cohort. The authors suggested that the approach could potentially be extended to other disease states and immunological phenotypes. According to a later analysis, TCR association rates differed among HLA loci, with DRB1 alleles showing the most associated TCRs and HLA-C alleles showing the fewest. At a false discovery rate of 0.05, a later analysis linked fewer than 20,000 TCR beta sequences to specific HLA alleles. Cytomegalovirus status was reported to be diagnosed by the classifier with high specificity and sensitivity in both the original and validation cohorts. In an earlier analysis of several hundred of the donors, most TCR beta V segments were observed in productive rearrangements about 87% or about 30% of the time, broadly matching IMGT annotations. Assigning TCR associations to individual alleles was difficult when HLA alleles, especially DR and DQ, strongly co-occurred. Some IMGT-functional V segments, including TRBV6-2 and TRBV6-3, could not be told apart with the 87-base-pair reads, so those segments were excluded. Across donors, most TCR sequences were observed very rarely, whereas some public TCRs were present in many individuals. The presence/absence analyses assumed that sequencing depth was roughly uniform across donors, and that assumption may not be true. A total of around 150 TCR beta chains were listed by the study as associated with cytomegalovirus. In a later analysis, HLA-associated TCR beta chains were found to be more clonally expanded and to have lower generation probabilities than equally common non-associated chains.

The library was made by the immunoSEQ multiplex PCR assay. For the multiplex PCR, a mixture combining 60 forward primers for TCR Vbeta segments and 13 reverse primers for TCR Jbeta segments was used. The CDR3 region of rearranged TCR beta genes was amplified from genomic DNA with a multiplex PCR assay. The amplified TCR beta libraries were sequenced on the Illumina HiSeq System as 87-base-pair reads. On the study's bioinformatics: Across the 666 repertoires, a later analysis counted some 80 million unique TCR beta chains, around 10 million of which were shared by at least two donors. Raw reads were error-corrected and collapsed into unique sequences by a nearest-neighbor algorithm in which closely related sequences were merged to remove PCR and sequencing errors. V, D and J gene segments were assigned by aligning CDR3 sequences to IMGT reference sequences. For a sequence to be retained, at least a six-nucleotide match to both a V gene segment and a J gene segment was required. Rearrangements were classified as productive when the CDR3 lacked stop codons and remained in frame with V and J, and all other rearrangements were classified as non-productive. CDR3 was defined according to IMGT convention as the region running from the second conserved V-encoded cysteine to the conserved J-encoded phenylalanine. The earlier analysis of about 590 of the donors excluded sequences that lacked an unambiguous match to a single V gene segment. An earlier analysis of several hundred of the donors called V segments functional above 56.7% productive rearrangements and segregating when the between-donor standard deviation exceeded 5%. To diagnose cytomegalovirus status from the catalog of TCR beta chain sequences, a statistical classification framework was built. V and J gene assignment, in a later analysis, came from comparing TCR nucleotide sequences with IMGT/GENE-DB human TR gene sequences. In a later analysis, CDR3 sequences and most-parsimonious VDJ recombination scenarios were assigned using the TCRdist pipeline. In a later analysis, every TCR beta chain was defined by the combination of its CDR3 amino acid sequence and its V-gene family, and reads without a unique V-gene family were dropped. In a later analysis, 550 to 650 highly shared, low-generation-probability nucleotide sequences were removed to address suspected cross-contamination and a sequencing artifact. In a later analysis, a clonal expansion index was calculated for each public chain from normalized within-repertoire ranks of inferred template counts. Generation probabilities in a later analysis came from a VDJ recombination model fitted to out-of-frame rearrangements, and those results were checked against IGoR. In a later analysis, hypergeometric tests were used to score TCR-TCR, TCR-HLA and TCR-CMV co-occurrence, with a repertoire-size bias correction applied to TCR pairs. A later analysis estimated false discovery rates by permuting HLA or CMV assignments 20 times. In a later analysis, co-occurring TCRs were grouped using DBSCAN, and TCRdist sequence similarity was added for clustering within HLA-allele-positive subsets. Repertoires with fewer than 30,000 or more than 120,000 public chains, plus five repertoires with anomalous nucleotide sharing, were excluded from co-occurrence clustering. TCRdb limited this immuneACCESS table to in-frame rearrangements with V and J called. A share of clones is missing; checked studies link under half to unresolved V genes, and the rest is unexplained. V and J calls and clone size are copied from that table; D and trimming were computed from the DNA. Within this sample are some 140,000 clones, with 70% to 80% of them counted one time only. Of the sample, roughly 12% falls within the top ten clones.

In total, approximately 700 healthy bone marrow donors made up the cohort. All cohort members were sampled while nominally healthy, although unrecorded immune exposures were likely present. The donor was CMV seropositive and belonged to the group of 250 to 300 seropositive cohort members. A peripheral blood sample was provided by each donor, and peripheral blood mononuclear cells were used for TCR beta sequencing. The Qiagen DNeasy Blood Extraction Kit was used to extract genomic DNA from the blood cell samples. As concerns this clone: The antigen this receptor binds is unknown. No qualities accompany the bases; no much larger clone lies one base away. The identical CDR3 is also encoded by other nucleotide sequences in the sample.

This sequence originates from a man aged 25-45 years in good health and CMV-seropositive. Specimen: PBMCs. The V gene is TRBV29-1 and the J gene is TRBJ1-1, with TRBD1 as a weak D call on 6 bases. In nucleotides, the sequence is TGCAGCGTCGAGGGACATTTAGATACTGAAGCTTTCTTT. Its protein product is CSVEGHLDTEAFF.